This T cell receptor beta chain emerged from a study of T cell clonotyping in hematopoietic cell transplantation. TCRdb keeps only in-frame clones here, not all; method: immunoSEQ multiplex PCR. The sample has 40,000 to 55,000 clones; 90% to 95% are singletons. Concerning this clone: The antigen remains unidentified.

Study outcomes and limitations: After transplant, recipient diversity fell while pathologically expanded clonotypes grew through day 180. Higher Inverse Simpson Index values in graft donor and pretransplant recipient predicted broader posttransplant TCR diversity.

The TCR sequence derives from a woman aged 45-59 years in good health. Some clones in this sample may be carry-over from other donors' samples. Sequencing used peripheral blood mononuclear cells.

The CDR3 DNA sequence: TGTGCCAGCAGCGTAGATTTGGGGGGGGACACGAACACCGGGGAGCTGTTTTTT. Translation gives CASSVDLGGDTNTGELFF. The rearrangement links TRBV9 to TRBJ2-2; tentative D call: TRBD2 (7 bases). This CDR3 spans 18 amino acids. Germline lookup yields CDR1 SGDLS and CDR2 YYNGEE. V lost 0 bases to trimming and J lost 0 bases, with 15 bases between them. Variable domain in full (rest from reference TRBV9 and TRBJ2-2): DSGVTQTPKHLITATGQRVTLRCSPRSGDLSVYWYQQSLDQGLQFLIQYYNGEERAKGNILERFSAQQFPDLHSELNLSSLELGDSALYFCASSVDLGGDTNTGELFFGEGSRLTVL.